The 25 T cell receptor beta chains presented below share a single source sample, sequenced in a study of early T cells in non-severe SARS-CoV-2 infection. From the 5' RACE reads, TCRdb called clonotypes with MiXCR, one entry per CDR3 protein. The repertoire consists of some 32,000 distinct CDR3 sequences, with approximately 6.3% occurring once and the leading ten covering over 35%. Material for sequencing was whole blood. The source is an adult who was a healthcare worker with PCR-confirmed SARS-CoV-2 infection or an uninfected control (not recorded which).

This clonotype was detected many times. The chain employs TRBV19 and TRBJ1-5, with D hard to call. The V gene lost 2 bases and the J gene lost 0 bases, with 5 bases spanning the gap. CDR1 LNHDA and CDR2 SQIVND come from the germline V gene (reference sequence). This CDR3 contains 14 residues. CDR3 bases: TGTGCCAGTAGTATAACCCATAGCAATCAGCCCCAGCATTTT. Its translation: CASSITHSNQPQHF.

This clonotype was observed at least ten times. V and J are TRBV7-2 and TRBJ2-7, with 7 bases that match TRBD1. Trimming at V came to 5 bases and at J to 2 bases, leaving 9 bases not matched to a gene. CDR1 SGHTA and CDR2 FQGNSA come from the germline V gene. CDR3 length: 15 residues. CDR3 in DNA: TGTGCCAGCAGCACCCGACAGGGAGTGCCCTACGAGCAGTACTTC. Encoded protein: CASSTRQGVPYEQYF.

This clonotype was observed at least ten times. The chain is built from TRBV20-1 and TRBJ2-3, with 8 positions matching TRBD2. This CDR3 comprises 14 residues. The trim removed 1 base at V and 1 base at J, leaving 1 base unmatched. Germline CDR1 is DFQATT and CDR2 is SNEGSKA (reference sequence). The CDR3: CSARGRGGTDTQYF. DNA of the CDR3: TGCAGTGCTAGAGGGCGGGGGGGCACAGATACGCAGTATTTT.

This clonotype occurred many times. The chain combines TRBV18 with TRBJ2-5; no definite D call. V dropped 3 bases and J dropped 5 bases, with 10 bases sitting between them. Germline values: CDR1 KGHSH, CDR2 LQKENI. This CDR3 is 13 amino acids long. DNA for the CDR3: TGTGCCAGCTCACCCCTCGGCGGTGAGACCCAGTACTTC. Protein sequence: CASSPLGGETQYF.

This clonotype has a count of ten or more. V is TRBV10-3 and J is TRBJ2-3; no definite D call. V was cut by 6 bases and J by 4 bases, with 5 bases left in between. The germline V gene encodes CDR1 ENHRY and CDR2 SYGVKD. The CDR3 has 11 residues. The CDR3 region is CAIRWSDTQYF. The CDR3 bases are TGTGCCATCAGATGGTCAGATACGCAGTATTTT.

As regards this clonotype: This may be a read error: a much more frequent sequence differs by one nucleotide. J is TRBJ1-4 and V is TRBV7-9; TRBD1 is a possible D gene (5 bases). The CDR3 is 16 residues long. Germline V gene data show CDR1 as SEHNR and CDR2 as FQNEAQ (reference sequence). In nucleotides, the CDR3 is TGTGTCAGCAGCTCCTCTCGACAGAAGTCTAATGAAAAACTGTTTTTT. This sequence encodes CVSSSSRQKSNEKLFF. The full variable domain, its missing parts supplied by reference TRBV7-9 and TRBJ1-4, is DTGVSQNPRHKITKRGQNVTFRCDPISEHNRLYWYRQTLGQGPEFLTYFQNEAQLEKSRLLSDRFSAERPKGSFSTLEIQRTEQGDSAMYLCVSSSSRQKSNEKLFFGSGTQLSVL.

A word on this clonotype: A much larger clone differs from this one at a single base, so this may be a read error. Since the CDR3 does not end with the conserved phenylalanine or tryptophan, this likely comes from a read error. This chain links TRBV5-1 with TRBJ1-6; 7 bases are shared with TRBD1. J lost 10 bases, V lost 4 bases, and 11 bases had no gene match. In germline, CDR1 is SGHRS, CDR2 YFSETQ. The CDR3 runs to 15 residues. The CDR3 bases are TGCGCCAGCAGCCCCAGGACAGGCGGACCCTCACCCCTCCACTCT. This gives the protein CASSPRTGGPSPLHS.

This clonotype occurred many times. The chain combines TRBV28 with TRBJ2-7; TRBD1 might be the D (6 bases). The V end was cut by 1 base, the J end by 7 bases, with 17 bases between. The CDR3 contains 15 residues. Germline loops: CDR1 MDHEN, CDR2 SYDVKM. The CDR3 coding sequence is TGTGCCAGCAGTTTATTCTCAGGGGCGGTTGGGGAGCAGTACTTC. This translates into CASSLFSGAVGEQYF.

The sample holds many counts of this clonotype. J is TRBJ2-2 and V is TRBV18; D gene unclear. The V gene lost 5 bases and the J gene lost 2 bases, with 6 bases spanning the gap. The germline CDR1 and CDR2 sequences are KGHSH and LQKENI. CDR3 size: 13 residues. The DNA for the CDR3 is TGTGCCAGCTCAGACTTAAACACCGGGGAGCTGTTTTTT. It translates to CASSDLNTGELFF.

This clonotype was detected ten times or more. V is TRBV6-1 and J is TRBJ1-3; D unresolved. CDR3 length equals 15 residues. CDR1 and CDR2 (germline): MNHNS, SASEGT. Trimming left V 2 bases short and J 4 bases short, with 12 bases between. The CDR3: CASSERTPAGNTIYF. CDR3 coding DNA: TGTGCCAGCAGTGAAAGGACGCCAGCCGGAAACACCATATATTTT.

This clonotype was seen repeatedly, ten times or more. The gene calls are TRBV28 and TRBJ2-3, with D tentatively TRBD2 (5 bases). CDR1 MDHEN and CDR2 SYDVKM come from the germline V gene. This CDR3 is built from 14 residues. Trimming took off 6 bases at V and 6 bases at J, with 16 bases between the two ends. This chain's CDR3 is CASSVGGSGDTQYF. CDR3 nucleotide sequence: TGTGCCAGCAGCGTTGGAGGTAGTGGGGATACGCAGTATTTT.

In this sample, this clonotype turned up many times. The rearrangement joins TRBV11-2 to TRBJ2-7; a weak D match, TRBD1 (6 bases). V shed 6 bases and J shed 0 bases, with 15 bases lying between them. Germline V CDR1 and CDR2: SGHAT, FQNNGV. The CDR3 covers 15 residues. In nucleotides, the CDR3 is TGTGCCAGCAGACAAAACAGGGATAACTCCTACGAGCAGTACTTC. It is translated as CASRQNRDNSYEQYF.

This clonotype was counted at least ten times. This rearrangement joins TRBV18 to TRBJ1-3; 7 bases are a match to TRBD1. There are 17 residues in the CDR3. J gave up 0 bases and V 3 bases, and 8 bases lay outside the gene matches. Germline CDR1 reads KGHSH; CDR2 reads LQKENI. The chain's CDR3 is CASSPGQGVSSGNTIYF. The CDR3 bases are TGTGCCAGCTCACCCGGGCAGGGGGTGAGCTCTGGAAACACCATATATTTT.

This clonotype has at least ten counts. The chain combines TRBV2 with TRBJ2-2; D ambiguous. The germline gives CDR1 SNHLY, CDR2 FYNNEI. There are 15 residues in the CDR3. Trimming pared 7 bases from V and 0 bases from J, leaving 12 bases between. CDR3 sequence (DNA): TGTGCCAGCATGCCGCGGACGACGAACACCGGGGAGCTGTTTTTT. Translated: CASMPRTTNTGELFF.

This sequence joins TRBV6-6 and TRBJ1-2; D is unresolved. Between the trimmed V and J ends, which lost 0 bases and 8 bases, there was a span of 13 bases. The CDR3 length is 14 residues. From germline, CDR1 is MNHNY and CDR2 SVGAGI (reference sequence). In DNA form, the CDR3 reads TGTGCCAGCAGTTACTCTGAGGAATCGGCGGGCTACACCTTC. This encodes CASSYSEESAGYTF.

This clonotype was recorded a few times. The CDR3 loop is CATSDGGTDTQYF. DNA of the CDR3: TGTGCCACCAGTGATGGGGGAACAGATACGCAGTATTTT. The rearrangement joins TRBV24-1 to TRBJ2-3; D is possibly TRBD1 or TRBD2 (5 bases each). The germline gives CDR1 KGHDR, CDR2 SFDVKD. The CDR3 extends over 13 amino acids. V lost 3 bases to trimming and J lost 3 bases, with 6 bases between them.

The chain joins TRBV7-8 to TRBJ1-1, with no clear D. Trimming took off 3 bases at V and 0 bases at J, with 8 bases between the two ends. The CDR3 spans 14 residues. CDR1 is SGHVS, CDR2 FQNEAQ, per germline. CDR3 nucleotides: TGTGCCAGCAGCTTTTACAGAATGAACACTGAAGCTTTCTTT. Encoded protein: CASSFYRMNTEAFF.

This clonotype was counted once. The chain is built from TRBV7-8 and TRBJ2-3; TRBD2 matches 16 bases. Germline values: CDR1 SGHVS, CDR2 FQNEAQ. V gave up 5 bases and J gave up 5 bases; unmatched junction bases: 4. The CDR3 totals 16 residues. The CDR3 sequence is CASSPGTSGGGDTQYF. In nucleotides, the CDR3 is TGTGCCAGCAGCCCTGGGACTAGCGGGGGGGGAGATACGCAGTATTTT.

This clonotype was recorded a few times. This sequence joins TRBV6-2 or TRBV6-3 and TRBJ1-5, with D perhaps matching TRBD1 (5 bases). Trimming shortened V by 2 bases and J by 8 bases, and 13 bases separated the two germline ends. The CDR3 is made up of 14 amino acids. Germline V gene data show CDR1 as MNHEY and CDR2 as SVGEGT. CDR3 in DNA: TGTGCCAGCAGTTACCGGGGACCCCAGGAGCCCCAGCATTTT. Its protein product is CASSYRGPQEPQHF.

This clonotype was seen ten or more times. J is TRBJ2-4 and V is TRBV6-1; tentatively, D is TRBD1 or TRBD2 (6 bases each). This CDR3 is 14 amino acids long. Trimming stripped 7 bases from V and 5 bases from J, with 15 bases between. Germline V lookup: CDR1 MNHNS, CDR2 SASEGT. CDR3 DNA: TGTGCCAGCAAAACAGGGTGGGGGGAAAACATTCAGTACTTC. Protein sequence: CASKTGWGENIQYF.

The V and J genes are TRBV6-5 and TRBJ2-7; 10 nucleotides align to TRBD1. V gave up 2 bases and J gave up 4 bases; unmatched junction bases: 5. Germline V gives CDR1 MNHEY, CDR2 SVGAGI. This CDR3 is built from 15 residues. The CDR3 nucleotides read TGTGCCAGCAGTTACGTTGGACAGGGGGGTTACGAGCAGTACTTC. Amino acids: CASSYVGQGGYEQYF.

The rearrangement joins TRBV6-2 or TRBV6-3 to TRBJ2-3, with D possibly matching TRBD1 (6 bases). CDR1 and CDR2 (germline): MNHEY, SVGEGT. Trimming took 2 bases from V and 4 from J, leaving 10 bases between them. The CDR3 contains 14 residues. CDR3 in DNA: TGTGCCAGCAGTTACACGCGGACAGCAGATACGCAGTATTTT. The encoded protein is CASSYTRTADTQYF.

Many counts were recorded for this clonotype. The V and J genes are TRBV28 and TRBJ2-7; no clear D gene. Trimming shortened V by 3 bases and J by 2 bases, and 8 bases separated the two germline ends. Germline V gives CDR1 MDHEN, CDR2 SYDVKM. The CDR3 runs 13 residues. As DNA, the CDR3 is TGTGCCAGCAGTTTTACCACCACCTACGAGCAGTACTTC. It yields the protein CASSFTTTYEQYF.

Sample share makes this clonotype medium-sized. The CDR3 loop reads CASRVPSGDEQFF. CDR3 DNA sequence: TGTGCCAGCAGGGTCCCATCCGGGGACGAGCAGTTCTTC. This chain connects TRBV6-5 to TRBJ2-1; D may be TRBD1 or TRBD2 (5 bases each). The V and J ends lost 6 bases and 10 bases respectively, with 16 bases between them. This CDR3 is built from 13 residues. The V gene's germline CDR1 is MNHEY and CDR2 SVGAGI.

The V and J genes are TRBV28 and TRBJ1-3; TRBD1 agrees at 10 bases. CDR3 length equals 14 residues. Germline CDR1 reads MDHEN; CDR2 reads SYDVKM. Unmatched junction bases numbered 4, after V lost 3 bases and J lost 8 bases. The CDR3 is CASSLTGGGYTIYF. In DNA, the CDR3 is TGTGCCAGCAGTTTGACAGGGGGCGGGTACACCATATATTTT.